Listed here are 9 T cell receptor beta chains from one sample, sequenced in a study of blood T cells in healthy people across ages. A second roughly 6 to 11 cycle PCR used barcoded and J-beta primers. Via MiXCR, TCRdb re-called the 5' RACE reads, giving one row per CDR3 protein. The data hold about 2 million distinct CDR3 sequences, with about 50% observed a single time. The sample comprised blood. The receptors originated from a woman aged 40 to 55 in good health.

V usage is TRBV9 and J usage is TRBJ2-7, with a possible D match to TRBD1 (5 bases). V was cut by 4 bases and J by 0 bases, with 11 bases left in between. Germline V gene data show CDR1 as SGDLS and CDR2 as YYNGEE. This CDR3 is built from 14 residues. In nucleotides, the CDR3 is TGTGCCAGCAGCCAGGGCCTTAGCTCCTACGAGCAGTACTTC. As protein: CASSQGLSSYEQYF. Based on the CDR3 plus reference TRBV9 and TRBJ2-7, the full variable domain is DSGVTQTPKHLITATGQRVTLRCSPRSGDLSVYWYQQSLDQGLQFLIQYYNGEERAKGNILERFSAQQFPDLHSELNLSSLELGDSALYFCASSQGLSSYEQYFGPGTRLTVT.

The chain joins TRBV5-1 to TRBJ1-1; a weak D match, TRBD1 (5 bases). There are 14 residues in the CDR3. V shed 5 bases and J shed 1 base, with 12 bases lying between them. Germline V gives CDR1 SGHRS, CDR2 YFSETQ. CDR3 sequence: CASSSGLANTEAFF. In DNA form, the CDR3 reads TGCGCCAGCAGTTCGGGACTCGCGAACACTGAAGCTTTCTTT.

This chain uses TRBV20-1 with TRBJ2-4, with 11 bases that match TRBD2. Matching the DNA end better, TRBJ2-7 makes the J call doubtful. The CDR3 totals 14 residues. Germline values: CDR1 DFQATT, CDR2 SNEGSKA (reference sequence). CDR3 residues: CSARTSGAPYEQYF. The CDR3 nucleotides read TGCAGTGCTAGGACTAGCGGGGCACCCTACGAGCAGTACTTC.

This clonotype was recorded a few times. The chain uses TRBV7-2 and TRBJ2-5, with TRBD2 matching over 8 bases. Germline trimming cut 5 bases from V and 4 bases from J; bases unmatched to any gene: 6. Germline CDR1 reads SGHTA; CDR2 reads FQGNSA. The CDR3 sequence is 14 residues long. The CDR3 sequence is CASSRGLVPETQYF. The CDR3 DNA follows: TGTGCCAGCAGCAGGGGACTAGTCCCAGAGACCCAGTACTTC.

This clonotype was recorded many times. The chain couples TRBV28 to TRBJ2-7, with D possibly being TRBD1 (5 bases). Looked up from germline, CDR1 is MDHEN and CDR2 is SYDVKM. Trimming shortened V by 5 bases and J by 0 bases, and 14 bases separated the two germline ends. The CDR3 sequence is 15 residues long. The CDR3 sequence: CASSETGFSSYEQYF. CDR3 coding DNA: TGTGCCAGCAGTGAAACAGGCTTCAGCTCCTACGAGCAGTACTTC.

This clonotype was found a few times. The CDR3 loop is CASSQYRGGQYEQFF. The DNA of the CDR3 is TGTGCCAGCAGCCAGTACAGAGGGGGCCAATATGAGCAGTTCTTC. The V gene is TRBV12-3 or TRBV12-4, the J gene TRBJ2-1, with TRBD1 matching 7 bases. This CDR3 region has 15 residues. J gave up 8 bases and V 6 bases, and 13 bases lay outside the gene matches.

This clonotype was found a few times. The chain uses TRBV12-3 or TRBV12-4 and TRBJ2-1; 9 bases line up with TRBD1. With V trimmed by 7 bases and J by 5 bases, 9 bases remained unmatched. The CDR3 contains 15 residues. The CDR3 protein is CASKLTGTGNNEQFF. In DNA, the CDR3 is TGTGCCAGCAAGCTAACCGGGACAGGGAACAATGAGCAGTTCTTC.

V usage is TRBV6-5 and J usage is TRBJ1-1, with D possibly being TRBD1 (5 bases). The CDR3 consists of 15 residues. Germline values: CDR1 MNHEY, CDR2 SVGAGI. Trimming removed 6 bases at V and 1 base at J, with 15 bases between. The CDR3: CASSPGQVANTEAFF. The CDR3 DNA follows: TGTGCCAGCAGCCCGGGGCAGGTGGCGAACACTGAAGCTTTCTTT.

This clonotype was counted many times. V and J are TRBV7-2 and TRBJ2-5; TRBD1 might be the D (5 bases). There are 11 residues in the CDR3. Germline V gene sequence: CDR1 SGHTA, CDR2 FQGNSA. V lost 10 bases to trimming and J lost 5 bases, with 11 bases between them. As DNA, the CDR3 is TGTGCCACGGACATGAAGGAGACCCAGTACTTC. This encodes CATDMKETQYF.